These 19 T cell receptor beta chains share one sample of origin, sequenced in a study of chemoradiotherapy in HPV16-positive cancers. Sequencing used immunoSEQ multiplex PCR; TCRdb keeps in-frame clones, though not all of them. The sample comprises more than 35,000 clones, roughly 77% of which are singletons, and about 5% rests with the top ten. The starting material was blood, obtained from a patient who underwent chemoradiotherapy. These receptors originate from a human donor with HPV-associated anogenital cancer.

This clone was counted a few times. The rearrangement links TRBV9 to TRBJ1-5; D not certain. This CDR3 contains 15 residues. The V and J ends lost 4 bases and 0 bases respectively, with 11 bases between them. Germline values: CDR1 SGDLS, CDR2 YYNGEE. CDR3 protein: CASSSWGGSNQPQHF. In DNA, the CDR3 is TGTGCCAGCAGCAGTTGGGGTGGTAGCAATCAGCCCCAGCATTTT.

The CDR3 DNA sequence: TGTGCCAGCAGGGGGGCCGGGAACACTGAAGCTTTCTTT. Translating it yields CASRGAGNTEAFF. The rearrangement uses TRBV19 and TRBJ1-1; 7 bases map to TRBD1. Germline loops: CDR1 LNHDA, CDR2 SQIVND (reference sequence). This CDR3 contains 13 residues. The ends lost 9 bases at V and 1 base at J; junction bases unmatched: 5.

The CDR3 sequence: CASSSGPSSSGNTIYF. The CDR3 nucleotides read TGTGCCAGCAGCTCCGGTCCCAGCAGCTCTGGAAACACCATATATTTT. This chain connects TRBV7-2 to TRBJ1-3; D is unclear. Germline V CDR1 and CDR2: SGHTA, FQGNSA. The CDR3 runs 16 residues. V was clipped by 4 bases and J by 0 bases, with 13 bases between them.

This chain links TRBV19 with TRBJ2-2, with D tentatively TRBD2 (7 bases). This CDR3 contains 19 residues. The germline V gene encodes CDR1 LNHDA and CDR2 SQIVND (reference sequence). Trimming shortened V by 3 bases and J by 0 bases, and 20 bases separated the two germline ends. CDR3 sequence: CASSIREGGRISNTGELFF. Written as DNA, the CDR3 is TGTGCCAGTAGTATTAGGGAGGGGGGCAGAATCTCGAACACCGGGGAGCTGTTTTTT.

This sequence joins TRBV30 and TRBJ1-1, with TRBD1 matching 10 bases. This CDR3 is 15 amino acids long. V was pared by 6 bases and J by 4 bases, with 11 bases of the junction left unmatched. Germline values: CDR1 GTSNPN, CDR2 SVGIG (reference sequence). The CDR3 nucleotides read TGTGCCTGCCAGACATTCCGGGACAGGGGCACTGAAGCTTTCTTT. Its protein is CACQTFRDRGTEAFF.

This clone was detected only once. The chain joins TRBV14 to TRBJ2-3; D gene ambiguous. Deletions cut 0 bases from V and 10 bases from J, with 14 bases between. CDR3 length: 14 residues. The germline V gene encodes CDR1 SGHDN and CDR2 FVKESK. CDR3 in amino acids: CASSQEATLGAQYF. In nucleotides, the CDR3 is TGTGCCAGCAGCCAAGAAGCAACTTTAGGAGCGCAGTATTTT.

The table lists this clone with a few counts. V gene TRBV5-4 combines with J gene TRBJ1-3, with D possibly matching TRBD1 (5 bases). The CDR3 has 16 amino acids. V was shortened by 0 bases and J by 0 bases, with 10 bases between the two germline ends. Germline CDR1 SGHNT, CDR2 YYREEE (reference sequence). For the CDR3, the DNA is TGTGCCAGCAGCTTGGGACAGCTTTCCTCTGGAAACACCATATATTTT. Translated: CASSLGQLSSGNTIYF.

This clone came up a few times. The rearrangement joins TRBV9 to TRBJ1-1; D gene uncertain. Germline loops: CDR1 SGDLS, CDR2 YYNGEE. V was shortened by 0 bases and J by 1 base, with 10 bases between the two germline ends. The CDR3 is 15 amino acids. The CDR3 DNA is TGTGCCAGCAGCGTAGGCACTGTCCGGAACACTGAAGCTTTCTTT. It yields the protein CASSVGTVRNTEAFF.

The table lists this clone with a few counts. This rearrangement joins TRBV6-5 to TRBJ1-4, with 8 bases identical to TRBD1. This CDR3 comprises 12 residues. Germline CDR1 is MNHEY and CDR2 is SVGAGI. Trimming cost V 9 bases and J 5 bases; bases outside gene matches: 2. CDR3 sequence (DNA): TGTGCCAGTAGACAGGGGAATGAAAAACTGTTTTTT. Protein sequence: CASRQGNEKLFF.

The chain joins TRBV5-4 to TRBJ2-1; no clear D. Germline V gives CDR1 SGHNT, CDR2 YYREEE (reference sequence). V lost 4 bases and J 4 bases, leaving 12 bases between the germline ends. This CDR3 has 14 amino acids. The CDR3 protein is CASSLLTEYNEQFF. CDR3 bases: TGTGCCAGCAGCCTCTTGACCGAATACAATGAGCAGTTCTTC.

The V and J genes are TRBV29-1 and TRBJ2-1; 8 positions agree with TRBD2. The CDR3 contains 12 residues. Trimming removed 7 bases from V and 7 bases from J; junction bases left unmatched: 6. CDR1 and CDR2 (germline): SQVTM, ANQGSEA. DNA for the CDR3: TGCAGCGGACGCGGGGGGAAAAATGAGCAGTTCTTC. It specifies CSGRGGKNEQFF.

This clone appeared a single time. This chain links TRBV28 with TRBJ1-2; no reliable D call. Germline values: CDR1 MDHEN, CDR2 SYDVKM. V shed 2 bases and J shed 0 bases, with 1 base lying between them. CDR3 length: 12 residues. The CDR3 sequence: CASSLANYGYTF. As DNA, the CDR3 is TGTGCCAGCAGTTTAGCTAACTATGGCTACACCTTC.

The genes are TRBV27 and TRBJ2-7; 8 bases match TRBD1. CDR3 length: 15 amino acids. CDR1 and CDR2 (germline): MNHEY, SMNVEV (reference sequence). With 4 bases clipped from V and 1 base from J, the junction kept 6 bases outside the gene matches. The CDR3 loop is CASSWGQVTSYEQYF. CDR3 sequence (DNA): TGTGCCAGCAGTTGGGGACAGGTTACATCCTACGAGCAGTACTTC.

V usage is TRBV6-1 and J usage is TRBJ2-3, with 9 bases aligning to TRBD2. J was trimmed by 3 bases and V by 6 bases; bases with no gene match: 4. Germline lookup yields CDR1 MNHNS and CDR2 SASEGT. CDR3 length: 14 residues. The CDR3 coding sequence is TGTGCCAGCAGGCGGGGGGGCGGAACAGATACGCAGTATTTT. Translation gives CASRRGGGTDTQYF.

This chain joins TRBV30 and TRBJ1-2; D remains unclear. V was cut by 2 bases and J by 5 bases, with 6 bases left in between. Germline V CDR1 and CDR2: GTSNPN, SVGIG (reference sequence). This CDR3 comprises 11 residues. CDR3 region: CAWSNSYGYTF. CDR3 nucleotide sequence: TGTGCCTGGAGTAATAGTTATGGCTACACCTTC. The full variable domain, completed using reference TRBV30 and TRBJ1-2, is SQTIHQWPATLVQPVGSPLSLECTVEGTSNPNLYWYRQAAGRGLQLLFYSVGIGQISSEVPQNLSASRPQDRQFILSSKKLLLSDSGFYLCAWSNSYGYTFGSGTRLTVV.

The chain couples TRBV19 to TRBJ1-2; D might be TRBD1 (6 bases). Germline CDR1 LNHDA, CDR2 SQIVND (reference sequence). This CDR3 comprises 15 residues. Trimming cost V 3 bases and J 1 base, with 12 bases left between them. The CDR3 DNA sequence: TGTGCCAGTAGTATTGTTGGACAGCTTAACTATGGCTACACCTTC. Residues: CASSIVGQLNYGYTF.

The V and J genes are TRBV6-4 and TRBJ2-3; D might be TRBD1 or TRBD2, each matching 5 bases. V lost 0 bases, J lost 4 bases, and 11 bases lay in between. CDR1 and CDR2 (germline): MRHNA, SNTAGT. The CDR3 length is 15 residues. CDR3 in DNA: TGTGCCAGCAGTGACTCCGTACGGGGCCCAGATACGCAGTATTTT. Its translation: CASSDSVRGPDTQYF.

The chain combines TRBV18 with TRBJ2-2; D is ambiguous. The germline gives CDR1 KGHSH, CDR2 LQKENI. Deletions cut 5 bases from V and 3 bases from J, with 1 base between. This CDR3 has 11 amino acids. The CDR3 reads CASSDTGELFF. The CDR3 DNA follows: TGTGCCAGCTCAGACACCGGGGAGCTGTTTTTT.

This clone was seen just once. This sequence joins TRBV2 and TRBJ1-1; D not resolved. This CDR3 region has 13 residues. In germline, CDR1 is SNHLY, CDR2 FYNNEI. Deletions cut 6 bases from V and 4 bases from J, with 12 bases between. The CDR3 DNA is TGTGCCAGCAGCAGAATTGGCACCACTGAAGCTTTCTTT. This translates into CASSRIGTTEAFF.